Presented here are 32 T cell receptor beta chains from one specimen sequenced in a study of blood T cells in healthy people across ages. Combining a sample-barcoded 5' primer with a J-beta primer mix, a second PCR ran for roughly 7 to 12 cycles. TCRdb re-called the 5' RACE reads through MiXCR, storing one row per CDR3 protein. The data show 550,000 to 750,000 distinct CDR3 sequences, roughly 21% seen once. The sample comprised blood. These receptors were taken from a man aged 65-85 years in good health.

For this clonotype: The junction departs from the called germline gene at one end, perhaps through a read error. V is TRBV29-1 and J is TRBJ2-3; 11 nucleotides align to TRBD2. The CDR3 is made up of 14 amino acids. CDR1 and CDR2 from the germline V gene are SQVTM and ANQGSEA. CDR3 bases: TGCGGCGTTCGCAGACTAGCGGGAACAGATACGCAGTATTTT. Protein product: CGVRRLAGTDTQYF.

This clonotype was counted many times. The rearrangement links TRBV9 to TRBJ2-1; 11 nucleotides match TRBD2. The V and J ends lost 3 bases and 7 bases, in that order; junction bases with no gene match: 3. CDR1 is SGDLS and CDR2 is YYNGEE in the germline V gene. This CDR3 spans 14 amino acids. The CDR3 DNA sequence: TGTGCCAGCAGCGGTACTAGCGGGAGAAATGAGCAGTTCTTC. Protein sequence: CASSGTSGRNEQFF.

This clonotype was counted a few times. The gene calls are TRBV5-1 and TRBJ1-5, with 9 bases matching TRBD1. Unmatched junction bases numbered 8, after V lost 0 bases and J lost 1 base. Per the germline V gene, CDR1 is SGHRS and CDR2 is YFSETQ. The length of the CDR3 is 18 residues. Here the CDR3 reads CASSLGGTGSFSNQPQHF. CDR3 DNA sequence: TGCGCCAGCAGCTTGGGGGGGACAGGGAGCTTCAGCAATCAGCCCCAGCATTTT.

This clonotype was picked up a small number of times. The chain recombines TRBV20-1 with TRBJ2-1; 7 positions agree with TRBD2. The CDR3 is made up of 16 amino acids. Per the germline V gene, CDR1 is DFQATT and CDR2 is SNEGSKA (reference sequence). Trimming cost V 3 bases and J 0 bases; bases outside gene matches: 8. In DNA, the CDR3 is TGCAGTGCTAGTTCGACGGGGGGTGGCTCCTACAATGAGCAGTTCTTC. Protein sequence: CSASSTGGGSYNEQFF.

The CDR3 DNA is TGTGCCAGCAGCACCCAACCTGGGGCAGGGAGCGAGACCCAGTACTTC. It translates to CASSTQPGAGSETQYF. The rearrangement uses TRBV21-1 and TRBJ2-5; the table's TRBD1 call for D was not verified on the DNA. TRBV21-1 is flagged as a pseudogene. The CDR3 consists of 16 residues.

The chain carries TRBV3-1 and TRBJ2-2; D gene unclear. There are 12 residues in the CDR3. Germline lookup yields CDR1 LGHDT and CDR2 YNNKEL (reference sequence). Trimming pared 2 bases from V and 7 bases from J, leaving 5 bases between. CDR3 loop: CASSQRIGELFF. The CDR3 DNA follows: TGTGCCAGCAGCCAAAGGATCGGGGAGCTGTTTTTT.

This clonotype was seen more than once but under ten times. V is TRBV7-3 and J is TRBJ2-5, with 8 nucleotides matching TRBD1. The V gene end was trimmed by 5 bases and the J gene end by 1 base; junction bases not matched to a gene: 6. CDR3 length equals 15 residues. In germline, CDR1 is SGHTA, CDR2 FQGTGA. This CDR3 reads CASSPGQGAQETQYF. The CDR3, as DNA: TGTGCCAGCAGCCCAGGACAGGGCGCCCAAGAGACCCAGTACTTC.

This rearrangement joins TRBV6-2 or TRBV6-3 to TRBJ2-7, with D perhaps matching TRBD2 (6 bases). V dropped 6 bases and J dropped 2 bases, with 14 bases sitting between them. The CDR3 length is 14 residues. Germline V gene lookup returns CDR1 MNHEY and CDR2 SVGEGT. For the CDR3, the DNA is TGTGCCAGCAGCCGAGATAGCGGAGCCTACGAGCAGTACTTC. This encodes CASSRDSGAYEQYF.

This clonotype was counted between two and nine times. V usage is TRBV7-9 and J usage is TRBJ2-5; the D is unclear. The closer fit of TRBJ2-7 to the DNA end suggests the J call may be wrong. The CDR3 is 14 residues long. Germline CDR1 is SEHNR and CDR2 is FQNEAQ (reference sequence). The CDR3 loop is CASTLDGGSYEQYF. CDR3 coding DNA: TGTGCCAGCACTTTGGACGGTGGCTCCTACGAGCAGTACTTC.

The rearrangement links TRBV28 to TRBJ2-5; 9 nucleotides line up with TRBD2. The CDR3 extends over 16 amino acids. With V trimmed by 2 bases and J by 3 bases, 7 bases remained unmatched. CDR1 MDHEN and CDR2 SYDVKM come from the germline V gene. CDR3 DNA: TGTGCCAGCAGTTTAGCGGGAGGGCCGAACAAAGAGACCCAGTACTTC. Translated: CASSLAGGPNKETQYF.

The CDR3 protein is CSVLKTVMNTEAFF. CDR3 DNA: TGCAGCGTTCTAAAGACAGTAATGAACACTGAAGCTTTCTTT. This chain connects TRBV29-1 to TRBJ1-1, with D tentatively TRBD1 (5 bases). Trimming cost V 5 bases and J 0 bases, with 13 bases left between them. The germline V gene encodes CDR1 SQVTM and CDR2 ANQGSEA. This CDR3 is 14 amino acids long.

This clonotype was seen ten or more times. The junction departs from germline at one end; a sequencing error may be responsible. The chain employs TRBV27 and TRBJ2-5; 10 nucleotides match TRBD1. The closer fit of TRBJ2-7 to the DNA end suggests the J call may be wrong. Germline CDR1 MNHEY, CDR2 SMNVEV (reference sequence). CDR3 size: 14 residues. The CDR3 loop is CASSPRTGGYEQYF. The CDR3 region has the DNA TGCGCCAGCAGCCCCCGGACAGGGGGCTACGAGCAGTACTTC.

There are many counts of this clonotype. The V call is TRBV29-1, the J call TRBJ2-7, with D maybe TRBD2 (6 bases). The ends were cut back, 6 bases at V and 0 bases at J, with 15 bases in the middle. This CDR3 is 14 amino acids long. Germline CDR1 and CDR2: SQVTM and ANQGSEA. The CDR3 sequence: CSVGDFRSSYEQYF. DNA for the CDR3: TGCAGCGTCGGGGACTTTAGAAGCTCCTACGAGCAGTACTTC.

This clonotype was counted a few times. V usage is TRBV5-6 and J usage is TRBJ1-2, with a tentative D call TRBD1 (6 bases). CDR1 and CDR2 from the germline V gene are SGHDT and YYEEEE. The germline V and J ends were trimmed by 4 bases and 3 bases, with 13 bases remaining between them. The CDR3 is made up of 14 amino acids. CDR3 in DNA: TGTGCCAGCAGCCCACTGGACAGTGACTATGGCTACACCTTC. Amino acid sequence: CASSPLDSDYGYTF. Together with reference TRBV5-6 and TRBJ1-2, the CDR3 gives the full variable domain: DAGVTQSPTHLIKTRGQQVTLRCSPKSGHDTVSWYQQALGQGPQFIFQYYEEEERQRGNFPDRFSGHQFPNYSSELNVNALLLGDSALYLCASSPLDSDYGYTFGSGTRLTVV.

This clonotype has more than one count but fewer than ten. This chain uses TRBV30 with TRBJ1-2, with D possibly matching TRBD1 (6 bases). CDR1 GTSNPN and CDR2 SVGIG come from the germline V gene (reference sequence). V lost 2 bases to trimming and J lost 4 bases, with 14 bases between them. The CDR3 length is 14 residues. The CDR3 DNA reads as TGTGCCTGGAGTCAAGGGGGATTGGGCTATGGCTACACCTTC. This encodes CAWSQGGLGYGYTF.

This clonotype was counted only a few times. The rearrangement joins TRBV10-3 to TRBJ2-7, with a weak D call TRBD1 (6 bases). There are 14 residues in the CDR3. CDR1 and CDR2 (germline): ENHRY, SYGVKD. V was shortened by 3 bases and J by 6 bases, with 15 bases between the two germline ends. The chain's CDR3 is CAISEQGHYAEQYF. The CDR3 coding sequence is TGTGCCATCAGTGAACAGGGACATTATGCCGAGCAGTACTTC.

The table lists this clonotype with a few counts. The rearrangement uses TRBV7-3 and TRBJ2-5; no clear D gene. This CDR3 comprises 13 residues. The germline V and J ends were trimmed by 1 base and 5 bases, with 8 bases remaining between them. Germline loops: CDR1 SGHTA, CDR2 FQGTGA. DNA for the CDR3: TGTGCCAGCAGCTTAAACCCAGACGAGACCCAGTACTTC. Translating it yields CASSLNPDETQYF.

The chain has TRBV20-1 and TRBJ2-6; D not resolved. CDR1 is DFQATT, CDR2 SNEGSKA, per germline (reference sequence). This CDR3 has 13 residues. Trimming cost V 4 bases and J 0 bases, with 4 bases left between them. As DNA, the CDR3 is TGCAGTGCTAAGAACTCTGGGGCCAACGTCCTGACTTTC. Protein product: CSAKNSGANVLTF.

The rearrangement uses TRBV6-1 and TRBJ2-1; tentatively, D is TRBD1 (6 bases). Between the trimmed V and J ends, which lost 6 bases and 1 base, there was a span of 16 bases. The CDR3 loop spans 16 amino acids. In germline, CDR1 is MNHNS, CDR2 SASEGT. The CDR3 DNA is TGTGCCAGCAGGAACACAGGGCAGAGGTCCTACAATGAGCAGTTCTTC. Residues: CASRNTGQRSYNEQFF.

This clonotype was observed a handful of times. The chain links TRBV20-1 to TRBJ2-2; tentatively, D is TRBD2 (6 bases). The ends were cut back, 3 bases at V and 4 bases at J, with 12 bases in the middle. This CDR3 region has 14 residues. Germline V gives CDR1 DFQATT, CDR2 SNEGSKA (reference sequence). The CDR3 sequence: CSASKEGRTGELFF. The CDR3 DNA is TGCAGTGCTAGTAAGGAGGGCCGCACCGGGGAGCTGTTTTTT.

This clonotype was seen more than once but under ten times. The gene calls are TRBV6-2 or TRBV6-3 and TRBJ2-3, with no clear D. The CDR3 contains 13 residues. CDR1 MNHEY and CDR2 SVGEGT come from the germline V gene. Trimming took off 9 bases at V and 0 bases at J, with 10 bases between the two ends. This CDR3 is CASTWPSTDTQYF. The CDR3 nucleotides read TGTGCCAGTACCTGGCCCAGCACAGATACGCAGTATTTT.

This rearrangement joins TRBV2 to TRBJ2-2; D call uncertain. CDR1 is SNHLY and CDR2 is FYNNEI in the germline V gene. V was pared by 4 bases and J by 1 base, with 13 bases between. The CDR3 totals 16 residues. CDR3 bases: TGTGCCAGCAGTGCATGGAAAGCTGAGAACACCGGGGAGCTGTTTTTT. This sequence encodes CASSAWKAENTGELFF.

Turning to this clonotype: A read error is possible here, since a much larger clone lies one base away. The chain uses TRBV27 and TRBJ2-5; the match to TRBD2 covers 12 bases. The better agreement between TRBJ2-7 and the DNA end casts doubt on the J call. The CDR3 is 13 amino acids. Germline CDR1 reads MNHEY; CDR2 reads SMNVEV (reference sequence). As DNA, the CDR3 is TGTGCCAGCAGGGGACTAGCGGGCTCCGAGCAGTACTTC. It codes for CASRGLAGSEQYF.

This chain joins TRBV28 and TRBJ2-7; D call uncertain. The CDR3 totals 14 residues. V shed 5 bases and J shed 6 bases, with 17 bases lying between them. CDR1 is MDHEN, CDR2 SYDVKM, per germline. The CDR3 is CASSPSIGPREQYF. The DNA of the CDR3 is TGTGCCAGCAGTCCGTCAATCGGGCCCCGCGAGCAGTACTTC.

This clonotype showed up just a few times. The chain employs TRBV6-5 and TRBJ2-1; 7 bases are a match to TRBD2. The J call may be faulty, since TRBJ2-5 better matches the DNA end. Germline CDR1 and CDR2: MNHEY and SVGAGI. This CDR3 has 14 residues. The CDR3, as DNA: TGTGCCAGCAGTTACGGGGAGGGAAGAGAGACCCAGTACTTC. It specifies CASSYGEGRETQYF.

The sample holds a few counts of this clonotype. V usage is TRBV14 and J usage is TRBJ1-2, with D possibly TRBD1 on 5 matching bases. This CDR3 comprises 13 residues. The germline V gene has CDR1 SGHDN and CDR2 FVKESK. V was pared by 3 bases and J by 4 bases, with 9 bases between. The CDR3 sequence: CASSQGPGYGYTF. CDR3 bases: TGTGCCAGCAGCCAGGGGCCTGGCTATGGCTACACCTTC. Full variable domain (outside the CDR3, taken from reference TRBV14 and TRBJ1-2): EAGVTQFPSHSVIEKGQTVTLRCDPISGHDNLYWYRRVMGKEIKFLLHFVKESKQDESGMPNNRFLAERTGGTYSTLKVQPAELEDSGVYFCASSQGPGYGYTFGSGTRLTVV.

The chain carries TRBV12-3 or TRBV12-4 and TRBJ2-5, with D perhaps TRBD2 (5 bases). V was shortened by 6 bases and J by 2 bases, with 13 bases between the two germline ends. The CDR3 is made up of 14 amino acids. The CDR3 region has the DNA TGTGCCAGCAGACCAACCGGGATTCAAGAGACCCAGTACTTC. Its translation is CASRPTGIQETQYF.

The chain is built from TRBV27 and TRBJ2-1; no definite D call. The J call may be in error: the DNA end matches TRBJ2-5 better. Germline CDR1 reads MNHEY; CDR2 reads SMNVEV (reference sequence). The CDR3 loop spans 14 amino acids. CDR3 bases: TGTGCCAGCAGTTTGATCGGGTTTCGAGAGACCCAGTACTTC. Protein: CASSLIGFRETQYF.

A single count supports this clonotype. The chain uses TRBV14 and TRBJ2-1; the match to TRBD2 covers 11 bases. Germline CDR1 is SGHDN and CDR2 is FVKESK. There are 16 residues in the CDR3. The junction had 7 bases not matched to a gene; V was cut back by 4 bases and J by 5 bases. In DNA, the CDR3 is TGTGCCAGCAGCCCGATGGCGGGACTAGCGGACAATGAGCAGTTCTTC. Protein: CASSPMAGLADNEQFF.

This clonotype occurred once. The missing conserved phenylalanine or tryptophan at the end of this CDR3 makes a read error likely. CDR3 region: CSARRAGALNTEAFS. The CDR3, as DNA: TGCAGTGCTCGTCGGGCAGGGGCACTGAACACTGAAGCTTTCTCT. This rearrangement joins TRBV20-1 to TRBJ1-1; a possible D gene is TRBD1 (6 bases). With 5 bases removed from V and 0 bases from J, the gap between germline ends came to 16 bases. CDR1 and CDR2 from the germline V gene are DFQATT and SNEGSKA (reference sequence). The CDR3 extends over 15 amino acids.

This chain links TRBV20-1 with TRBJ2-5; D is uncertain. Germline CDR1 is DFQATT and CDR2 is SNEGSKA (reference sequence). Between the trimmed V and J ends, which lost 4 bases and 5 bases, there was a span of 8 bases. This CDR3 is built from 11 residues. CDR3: CSAKVLETQYF. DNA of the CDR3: TGCAGTGCTAAGGTCTTGGAGACCCAGTACTTC.

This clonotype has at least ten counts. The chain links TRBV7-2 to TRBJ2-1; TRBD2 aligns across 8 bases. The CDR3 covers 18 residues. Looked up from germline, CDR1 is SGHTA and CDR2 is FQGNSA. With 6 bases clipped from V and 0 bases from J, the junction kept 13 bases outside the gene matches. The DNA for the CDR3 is TGTGCCAGCAGACCGGGACTAGAAACGTTGAGCTCCTACAATGAGCAGTTCTTC. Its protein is CASRPGLETLSSYNEQFF.